Each of the 13 T cell receptor beta chains below was sequenced from the same sample in a study of T cells expressing NK-cell markers. TCRdb reprocessed the 5' RACE reads, with one entry per CDR3 protein and no DNA. The sample's table shows about 460,000 distinct CDR3 sequences. Sequenced: blood T cells: a sorted CD56 or NKG2C T cell subset, CD4+ or CD8+ T cells, or bulk PBMC T cells (not recorded which). All receptors come from a woman aged 50 to 65 in good health.

The rearrangement links TRBV24-1 to TRBJ2-5; with no DNA, the TCRdb D assignment of TRBD1 cannot be verified. The CDR3 runs 16 residues. Germline CDR1 and CDR2: KGHDR and SFDVKD. The CDR3: CATGQQGTWGQETQYF.

The rearrangement joins TRBV9 to TRBJ1-6; TCRdb calls TRBD1, which cannot be checked without DNA. This CDR3 comprises 15 residues. Germline-derived CDR1 and CDR2 are SGDLS and YYNGEE. The CDR3 protein is CASSPKTGWNSPLHF.

V usage is TRBV2 and J usage is TRBJ2-2; TCRdb returns TRBD1, unconfirmable since there is no DNA. CDR3 size: 15 residues. Germline V gene data show CDR1 as SNHLY and CDR2 as FYNNEI. This chain's CDR3 is CASSQLGGTGRELFF.

The genes are TRBV12-3 or TRBV12-4 and TRBJ2-1. The CDR3 runs 12 residues. CDR3: CASSFESVEQFF.

The chain recombines TRBV4-2 with TRBJ2-5; TCRdb's D gene call, TRBD2, goes unchecked for lack of DNA. From germline, CDR1 is LGHNA and CDR2 YNFKEQ. The CDR3 sequence is 14 residues long. The CDR3 region is CASSQGGPQETQYF.

V is TRBV7-9 and J is TRBJ2-3; checking the TCRdb D call of TRBD1 is not possible without DNA. The CDR3 length is 11 residues. Germline loops: CDR1 SEHNR, CDR2 FQNEAQ (reference sequence). CDR3 sequence reads: CASSFKGAQYF.

The rearrangement joins TRBV6-6 to TRBJ2-1. CDR1 is MNHNY and CDR2 is SVGAGI in the germline V gene (reference sequence). There are 13 residues in the CDR3. This CDR3 is CASSYNGYNEQFF.

V usage is TRBV12-3 or TRBV12-4 and J usage is TRBJ2-2; the TRBD2 assignment by TCRdb is unverifiable without DNA. This CDR3 contains 22 residues. The CDR3: CASSSLGRRGLAGGPNTGELFF.

CDR3 protein: CASSFTGVHTTDTQYF. The rearrangement joins TRBV27 to TRBJ2-3; the D call of TRBD1 rests on TCRdb alone, since no DNA is present to check it. The V gene's germline CDR1 is MNHEY and CDR2 SMNVEV (reference sequence). The CDR3 has 16 amino acids.

J is TRBJ1-1 and V is TRBV7-9. This CDR3 spans 13 amino acids. CDR1 is SEHNR, CDR2 FQNEAQ, per germline (reference sequence). CDR3 region: CASSFPGGNLAFF.

The chain recombines TRBV12-3 or TRBV12-4 with TRBJ2-1; TCRdb calls TRBD2, which cannot be checked without DNA. The CDR3 is 17 residues long. This CDR3 is CASTILGESGSWNEQFF.

The V gene is TRBV12-3 or TRBV12-4, the J gene TRBJ2-1. This CDR3 is 16 amino acids long. CDR3 region: CASSLETGSSYNEQFF.

The rearrangement uses TRBV5-1 and TRBJ2-3; without DNA, the TCRdb call of TRBD1 cannot be checked. Germline CDR1 is SGHRS and CDR2 is YFSETQ. The CDR3 runs to 17 residues. The CDR3 sequence: CASSPGLQGAGADTQYF.